This T cell receptor beta chain was observed in a study of a mutant IDH1 vaccine in newly diagnosed glioma. Study-level findings and limits: Immune responses induced by the vaccine were seen in less than 95% of patients, spanning multiple MHC alleles.

Time point specified: baseline, week 1 (first vaccination visit). Treatment meaning: pre-vaccination baseline after standard-of-care therapy. This table comes from immunoSEQ multiplex PCR, and its TCRdb copy is limited to in-frame clones, with some not included. The sample lists tens of thousands of clones; about four fifths were seen once. A note on this clone: Its antigen is not identified.

The sample here was PBMCs, taken from a glioma patient treated with radiotherapy, temozolomide or both. The receptor's source is a woman aged 50 to 60 with glioma.

This chain's CDR3 is CASSFDRAGGYTF. In DNA form, the CDR3 reads TGTGCCAGCAGTTTCGACAGGGCGGGGGGCTACACCTTC. This chain joins TRBV2 and TRBJ1-2, with 7 nucleotides matching TRBD1. The V and J ends lost 5 bases and 8 bases, in that order; junction bases with no gene match: 8. CDR1 SNHLY and CDR2 FYNNEI come from the germline V gene. This CDR3 has 13 residues.